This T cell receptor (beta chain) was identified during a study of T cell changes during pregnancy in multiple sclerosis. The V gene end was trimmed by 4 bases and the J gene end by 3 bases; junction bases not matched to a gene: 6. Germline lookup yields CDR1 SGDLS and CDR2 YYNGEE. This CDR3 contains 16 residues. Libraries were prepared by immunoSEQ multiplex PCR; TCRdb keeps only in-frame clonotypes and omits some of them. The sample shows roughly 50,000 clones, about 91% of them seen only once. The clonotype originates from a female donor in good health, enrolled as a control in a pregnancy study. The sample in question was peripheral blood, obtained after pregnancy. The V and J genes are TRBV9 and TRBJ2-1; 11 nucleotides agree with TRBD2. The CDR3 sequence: CASSTPLAGGYNEQFF. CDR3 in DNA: TGTGCCAGCAGCACACCGCTAGCGGGGGGCTACAATGAGCAGTTCTTC.